This TCR beta chain is drawn from a study of T-cell memory formation after mild COVID-19. General study points: Largely, contracting CD4+ clones fell within CM and EM, and contracting CD8+ clones within EMRA.

V was shortened by 5 bases and J by 5 bases, with 13 bases between the two germline ends. CDR1 and CDR2 (germline): SGHRS, YFSETQ. The CDR3 is made up of 13 amino acids. TCRdb recomputed calls from the 5' RACE reads with MiXCR, one row per CDR3 protein. Of approximately 150,000 distinct CDR3 sequences in the sample, under 15% were seen once. This clonotype was counted between two and nine times. Antigen specificity is unknown. V and J are TRBV5-1 and TRBJ2-5; perhaps D is TRBD1 or TRBD2 (5 bases each). This sequence was found in a man aged 18 to 29 who had mild COVID-19 (a few samples of this study predate the infection). Cell type and time point are not known. The sample consisted of PBMCs or a T cell subset sorted from them (not recorded which). The CDR3 here is CASSPGATETQYF. The CDR3 nucleotides are TGCGCCAGCAGTCCCGGGGCGACGGAGACCCAGTACTTC.